This T cell receptor (beta chain) was profiled in a study of shared clonotypes between healthy human individuals. The overall study: Three CD4 naive, three CD4 memory, two CD8 naive and one CD8 memory plate were used per donor. Study-wide points: The study generally estimated greater richness for naive than memory subsets. Rarefaction showed that sequencing of sorted subsets was incomplete (despite large depth).

Remarks on this clone: Its specificity is not known.

Splitting the CD4+ cells yielded a CD45RA+ naive subset and a CD45RA-negative memory subset. Using immunoSEQ multiplex PCR, the repertoire was profiled, and TCRdb retains in-frame clones only, with some absent. Altogether approximately 2.5 million clones are present, 80% to 95% being singletons, with the ten largest covering 0.36%. Material: naive CD4+ T cells from PBMCs. Subset indicated: CD45RA+ positively selected. The TCR originated in a man between 18 and 35 years old in good health. Some clones in this sample may be carry-over from other donors' samples.

This chain's CDR3 is CADGVQGASTDTQYF. The CDR3 DNA reads TGTGCCGACGGGGTCCAAGGGGCGAGCACAGATACGCAGTATTTT. The chain couples TRBV5-4 to TRBJ2-3; the D gene could be TRBD1 or TRBD2 (5 bases each). CDR1 SGHNT and CDR2 YYREEE come from the germline V gene (reference sequence). The length of the CDR3 is 15 residues. Trimming took 10 bases from V and 0 from J, leaving 18 bases between them.